These 10 T cell receptor beta chains came from one sample sequenced in a study of T cell repertoires in ileal Crohn's disease. Some clones are missing from TCRdb's copy, which holds only in-frame ones; the method was immunoSEQ multiplex PCR. The sample yields 14,000 or so clones, around 80% seen once. The specimen was ileal tissue. These receptors were taken from an adult with Crohn's disease.

The rearrangement joins TRBV27 to TRBJ2-7; D is unresolved. Germline CDR1 and CDR2: MNHEY and SMNVEV (reference sequence). CDR3 length: 13 residues. With 6 bases removed from V and 2 bases from J, the gap between germline ends came to 11 bases. CDR3 bases: TGTGCCAGCAGCCTCTACAGAGCCTACGAGCAGTACTTC. It is translated as CASSLYRAYEQYF.

This clone was observed a handful of times. The rearrangement joins TRBV5-1 to TRBJ1-5; 7 bases fit TRBD1. CDR1 is SGHRS, CDR2 YFSETQ, per germline. With V trimmed by 1 base and J by 2 bases, 3 bases remained unmatched. This CDR3 region has 15 residues. The CDR3 nucleotides are TGCGCCAGCAGCTTGACAGGGGTAGGCAATCAGCCCCAGCATTTT. Translated, it gives CASSLTGVGNQPQHF.

The chain employs TRBV28 and TRBJ1-2; possible D gene TRBD1, 5 bases. This CDR3 comprises 13 residues. The germline gives CDR1 MDHEN, CDR2 SYDVKM. The ends were cut back, 5 bases at V and 5 bases at J, with 12 bases in the middle. This CDR3 is CASSMGLIYGYTF. The CDR3 DNA sequence: TGTGCCAGCAGTATGGGACTTATTTATGGCTACACCTTC.

The V call is TRBV5-1, the J call TRBJ1-1; 8 positions agree with TRBD1. CDR3 length equals 18 residues. Germline loops: CDR1 SGHRS, CDR2 YFSETQ. J gave up 0 bases and V 1 base, and 11 bases lay outside the gene matches. CDR3 sequence (DNA): TGCGCCAGCAGCTTGTGGGCAGGGGGCGGCTTCATGAACACTGAAGCTTTCTTT. Protein: CASSLWAGGGFMNTEAFF.

This CDR3 is CASSATDRDYGYTF. The CDR3, as DNA: TGTGCCAGCAGCGCGACGGACAGGGATTATGGCTACACCTTC. V is TRBV9 and J is TRBJ1-2; TRBD1 agrees at 8 bases. CDR1 is SGDLS and CDR2 is YYNGEE in the germline V gene. Trimming cost V 3 bases and J 5 bases; bases outside gene matches: 6. This CDR3 contains 14 residues.

The chain is built from TRBV29-1 and TRBJ2-5; TRBD2 agrees at 13 bases. Germline values: CDR1 SQVTM, CDR2 ANQGSEA. V was clipped by 6 bases and J by 3 bases; unmatched bases: 1. This CDR3 is 13 amino acids long. The CDR3 nucleotides read TGCAGCGTCGGGACTAGCGGGGAAGAGACCCAGTACTTC. Protein sequence: CSVGTSGEETQYF.

The chain employs TRBV2 and TRBJ1-5; the D gene is possibly TRBD1 (6 bases). Germline values: CDR1 SNHLY, CDR2 FYNNEI. This CDR3 spans 15 amino acids. Trimming stripped 3 bases from V and 4 bases from J, with 13 bases between. The CDR3 coding sequence is TGTGCCAGCAGTGAGCGTGGCAGGGGAAATCAGCCCCAGCATTTT. Residues: CASSERGRGNQPQHF.

Only a few counts were recorded for this clone. This rearrangement joins TRBV5-5 to TRBJ1-2; TRBD1 is a possible D gene (6 bases). Looked up from germline, CDR1 is SGHKS and CDR2 is YYEKEE (reference sequence). The ends were cut back, 5 bases at V and 4 bases at J, with 21 bases in the middle. The CDR3 extends over 16 amino acids. CDR3 residues: CASRTGGATTFYGYTF. CDR3 in DNA: TGTGCCAGCAGAACCGGGGGGGCCACGACCTTCTATGGCTACACCTTC.

As for this clone: The same CDR3 can be traced to other DNA sequences in this sample. The J gene is TRBJ1-3, the V gene TRBV6-5; tentative D call: TRBD1 (6 bases). CDR1 and CDR2 from the germline V gene are MNHEY and SVGAGI. Deletions cut 3 bases from V and 3 bases from J, with 15 bases between. This CDR3 is built from 16 residues. This CDR3 reads CASSYGAGDLGNTIYF. The CDR3 coding sequence is TGTGCCAGCAGTTATGGGGCAGGGGATCTTGGAAACACCATATATTTT.

The CDR3 loop reads CAWRKGGGNTIYF. The CDR3 nucleotides read TGTGCCTGGAGGAAGGGCGGGGGAAACACCATATATTTT. The V and J genes are TRBV30 and TRBJ1-3; no clear D. Per the germline V gene, CDR1 is GTSNPN and CDR2 is SVGIG (reference sequence). Trimming pared 3 bases from V and 4 bases from J, leaving 10 bases between. The CDR3 runs to 13 residues.